Sequencing of this T cell receptor (beta chain) was carried out in a study of T cells in Graves' hyperthyroidism and ophthalmopathy. Findings and caveats of the study: Prediction of ophthalmopathy progression came a median around 6.5 months pre-onset.

Many counts were recorded for this clonotype. Its antigen is unidentified. The CDR3 covers 15 residues. Looked up from germline, CDR1 is SGHKS and CDR2 is YYEKEE (reference sequence). V lost 4 bases to trimming and J lost 5 bases, with 18 bases between them. Amplification yielded TCR beta CDR3 regions, with RNA transcripts as the source. A set of HTBI primers served as the primers for a first-round RT-PCR of the TCR CDR3. TCRdb called the multiplex PCR reads again in MiXCR, with one record for every CDR3 protein. The sample yields around 580,000 distinct CDR3 sequences, 40% to 55% seen once. V usage is TRBV5-5 and J usage is TRBJ2-5; no firm D call. This TCR was recovered from a woman aged 18-29 years with Graves' hyperthyroidism. What was sequenced was peripheral blood or thyroid tissue (not recorded which). CDR3 nucleotides: TGTGCCAGCAGCCTGAGACCGGCAGGCTTGGAGACCCAGTACTTC. This sequence encodes CASSLRPAGLETQYF.